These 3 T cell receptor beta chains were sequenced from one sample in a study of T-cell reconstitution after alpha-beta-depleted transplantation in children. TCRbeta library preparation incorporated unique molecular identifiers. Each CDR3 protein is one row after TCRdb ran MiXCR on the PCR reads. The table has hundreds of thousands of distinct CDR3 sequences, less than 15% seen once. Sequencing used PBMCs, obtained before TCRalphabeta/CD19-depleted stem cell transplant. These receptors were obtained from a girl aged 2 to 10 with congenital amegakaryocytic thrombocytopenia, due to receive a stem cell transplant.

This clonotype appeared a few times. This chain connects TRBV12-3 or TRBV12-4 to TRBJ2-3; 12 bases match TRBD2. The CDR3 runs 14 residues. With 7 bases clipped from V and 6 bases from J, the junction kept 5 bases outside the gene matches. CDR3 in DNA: TGTGCCAGCAAGGATCTAGCGGGAGGGGATACGCAGTATTTT. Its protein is CASKDLAGGDTQYF.

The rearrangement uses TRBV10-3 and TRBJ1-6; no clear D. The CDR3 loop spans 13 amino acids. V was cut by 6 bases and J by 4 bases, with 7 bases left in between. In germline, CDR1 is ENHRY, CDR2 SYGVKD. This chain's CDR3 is CAISPEYNSPLHF. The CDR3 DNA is TGTGCCATCAGCCCGGAATATAATTCACCCCTCCACTTT.

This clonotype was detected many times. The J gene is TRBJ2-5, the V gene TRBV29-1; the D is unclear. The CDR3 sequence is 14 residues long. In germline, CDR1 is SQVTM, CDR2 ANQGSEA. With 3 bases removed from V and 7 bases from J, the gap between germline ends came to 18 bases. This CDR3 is CSVESRVSRPTQYF. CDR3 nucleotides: TGCAGCGTTGAGTCGCGCGTATCGAGGCCGACCCAGTACTTC.